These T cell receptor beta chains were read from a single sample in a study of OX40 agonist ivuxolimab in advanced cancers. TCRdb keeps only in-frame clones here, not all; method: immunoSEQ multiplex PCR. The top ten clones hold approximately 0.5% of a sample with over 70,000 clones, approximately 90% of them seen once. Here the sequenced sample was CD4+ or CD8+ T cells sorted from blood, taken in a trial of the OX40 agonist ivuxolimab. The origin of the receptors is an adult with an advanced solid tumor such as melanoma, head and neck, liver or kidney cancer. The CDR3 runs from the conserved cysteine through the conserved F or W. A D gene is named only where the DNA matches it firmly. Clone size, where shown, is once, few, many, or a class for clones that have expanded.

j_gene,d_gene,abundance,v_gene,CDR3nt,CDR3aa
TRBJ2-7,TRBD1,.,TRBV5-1,TGCGCCAGCAGCATCCTTCCGGGACAGGGCTTCCACGAGCAGTACTTC,CASSILPGQGFHEQYF
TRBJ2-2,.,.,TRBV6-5,TGTGCCAGCACCCTAACGCATCGCGGGGAGCTGTTTTTT,CASTLTHRGELFF
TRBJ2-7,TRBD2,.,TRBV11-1,TGTGCCAGCAGTTCTCATACTAGCGGGAGATCAGACGAGCAGTACTTC,CASSSHTSGRSDEQYF
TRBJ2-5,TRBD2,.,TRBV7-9,TGTGCCAGCAGCCCCGGGACTAACCAAGAGACCCAGTACTTC,CASSPGTNQETQYF
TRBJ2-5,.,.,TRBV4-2,TGTGCCAGCAGCCAAGATAACCATGTAAAGACCCAGTACTTC,CASSQDNHVKTQYF
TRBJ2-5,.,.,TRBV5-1,TGCGCCAGCAGCATTACTATGGGCTTCCAAGAGACCCAGTACTTC,CASSITMGFQETQYF
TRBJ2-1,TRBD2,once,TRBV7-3,TGTGCCAGCAGCTCCATAGCGGGAGGCTACAATGAGCAGTTCTTC,CASSSIAGGYNEQFF
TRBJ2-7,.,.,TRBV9,TGTGCCAGCAGCTTAGTGGGGGGCGAAGGGGAGCAGTACTTC,CASSLVGGEGEQYF
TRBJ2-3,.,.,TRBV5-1,TGCGCCAGCAGCTTCGCAGGACCGAACACAGATACGCAGTATTTT,CASSFAGPNTDTQYF
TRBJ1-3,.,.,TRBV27,TGTGCCAGCTCCAAAATGACTGGAAACACCATATATTTT,CASSKMTGNTIYF